This TCR beta chain was identified during a study of T cells after yellow fever vaccination. Study as a whole: In the case of low-cell-number fractions, SMART-Seq v4 Ultra Low Input was used for preparation. Regarding the study as a whole: Most clones from primary vaccination resurfaced after the booster (around 97% CD4, approximately 87% CD8). Abundant bulk-derived clonotypes could contaminate FACS-sorted repertoires.

Germline V gene data show CDR1 as GTSNPN and CDR2 as SVGIG (reference sequence). The ends were cut back, 2 bases at V and 6 bases at J, with 9 bases in the middle. This CDR3 comprises 12 residues. Comment on this clonotype: Its antigen is unidentified.

In making TCR cDNA, 5'RACE template switching added a universal primer site and UMIs to it. TCRdb re-derived calls from the 5' RACE reads in MiXCR, one entry per CDR3 protein. The data show fewer than 350,000 distinct CDR3 sequences, around 4% seen once. Sample: PBMCs, taken on the day of the yellow fever booster vaccination. This receptor was taken from a man between 18 and 29 years old who received the YFV17D yellow fever vaccine. The gene calls are TRBV30 and TRBJ2-3, with a tentative D call TRBD2 (5 bases). In nucleotides, the CDR3 is TGTGCCTGGAGTCCCCCGGGGGATACGCAGTATTTT. This gives the protein CAWSPPGDTQYF.